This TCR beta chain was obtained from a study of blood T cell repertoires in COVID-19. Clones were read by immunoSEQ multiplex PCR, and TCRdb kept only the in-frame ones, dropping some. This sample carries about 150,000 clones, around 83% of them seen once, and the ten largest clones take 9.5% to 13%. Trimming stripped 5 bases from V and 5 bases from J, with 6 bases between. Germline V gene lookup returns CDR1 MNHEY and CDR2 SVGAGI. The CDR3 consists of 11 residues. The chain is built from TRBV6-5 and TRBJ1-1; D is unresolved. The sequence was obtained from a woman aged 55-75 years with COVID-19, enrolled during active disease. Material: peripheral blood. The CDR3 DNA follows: TGTGCCAGCAGTCACGGGACTGAAGCTTTCTTT. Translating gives CASSHGTEAFF.